These 8 T cell receptor beta chains share one sample of origin, sequenced in a study of regulatory T cells in long-lasting Graves disease. The time point was: newly diagnosed GD, antithyroid drugs for less than 3 months. Making the TCR library involved RNA that had been extracted from PBMCs. Through Arm-PCR of CDR3 regions and iRepertoire HTBI primers, TCR beta libraries were built. Using its own MiXCR run on the multiplex PCR reads, TCRdb lists one record per CDR3 protein. The sample carries approximately 400,000 distinct CDR3 sequences, approximately 16% recorded once. In addition, the sample was reused for a study of T cells in Graves' hyperthyroidism and ophthalmopathy.

The sequencing here drew on peripheral blood mononuclear cells (PBMCs), taken at new diagnosis, from a patient treated with antithyroid drugs. These receptor sequences come from a woman between 40 and 55 years old with Graves disease.

This clonotype was observed at least ten times. The J gene is TRBJ2-5, the V gene TRBV12-3 or TRBV12-4; a weak D match, TRBD1 (8 bases). This CDR3 region has 15 residues. The V and J ends lost 3 bases and 5 bases respectively, with 16 bases between them. CDR3 nucleotide sequence: TGTGCCAGCAGTTTTCCGGACAGGGAGGGGGAGACCCAGTACTTC. The encoded protein is CASSFPDREGETQYF.

This clonotype occurred many times. V is TRBV6-2 or TRBV6-3 and J is TRBJ2-3; 12 nucleotides match TRBD2. Trimming cost V 6 bases and J 2 bases; bases outside gene matches: 6. This CDR3 is 16 amino acids long. Germline V gene sequence: CDR1 MNHEY, CDR2 SVGEGT. CDR3: CASRGLAGYSTDTQYF. CDR3 DNA: TGTGCCAGCAGAGGACTAGCGGGGTACTCCACAGATACGCAGTATTTT.

This clonotype was observed many times. The chain combines TRBV12-3 or TRBV12-4 with TRBJ2-5, with unresolved D. The CDR3 is 14 amino acids. V lost 6 bases and J 2 bases, leaving 13 bases between the germline ends. The CDR3 loop is CASSTGGGQETQYF. The CDR3 nucleotides read TGTGCCAGCAGCACGGGCGGCGGACAAGAGACCCAGTACTTC.

The J gene is TRBJ2-3, the V gene TRBV19, with 9 positions matching TRBD2. The ends lost 3 bases at V and 0 bases at J; junction bases unmatched: 13. CDR3 size: 19 residues. Germline CDR1 and CDR2: LNHDA and SQIVND (reference sequence). Here the CDR3 reads CASSMTGPGLADSTDTQYF. The CDR3 nucleotides read TGTGCCAGTAGTATGACGGGGCCGGGACTAGCCGACAGCACAGATACGCAGTATTTT.

Notes on this clonotype: A read error is the likely source, as a far larger clone sits one nucleotide away. As the CDR3 is not closed by the conserved phenylalanine or tryptophan, this likely results from a read error. This chain joins TRBV2 and TRBJ2-7, with D perhaps matching TRBD2 (6 bases). Near its end, the DNA agrees better with TRBJ2-1, so the J call may be wrong. The germline V gene encodes CDR1 SNHLY and CDR2 FYNNEI. The CDR3 runs to 15 residues. For the CDR3, the DNA is TGTGCCAGCAGCTTTTACGGGACCGGGGGCAATGAGCAGTTCCTC. Protein product: CASSFYGTGGNEQFL.

The V and J genes are TRBV29-1 and TRBJ2-5; D is unclear. Trimming took off 2 bases at V and 0 bases at J, with 13 bases between the two ends. Germline V lookup: CDR1 SQVTM, CDR2 ANQGSEA. The CDR3 extends over 15 amino acids. The CDR3 here is CSVELTRTNQETQYF. The CDR3 coding sequence is TGCAGCGTTGAACTTACACGGACGAACCAAGAGACCCAGTACTTC.

Many counts were recorded for this clonotype. The rearrangement links TRBV6-5 to TRBJ2-1; 14 bases are shared with TRBD2. The CDR3 loop spans 19 amino acids. The junction had 12 bases not matched to a gene; V was cut back by 2 bases and J by 6 bases. In germline, CDR1 is MNHEY, CDR2 SVGAGI. Here the CDR3 DNA reads TGTGCCAGCAGTTACCCTCCGGGACTAGCGGGAGTACGCCTCAATGAGCAGTTCTTC. The encoded protein is CASSYPPGLAGVRLNEQFF.

Written as DNA, the CDR3 is TGTGCCAGCAGCCTCCTCCAGGGCGAACTCTACAATGAGCAGTTCTTC. Its protein product is CASSLLQGELYNEQFF. The chain employs TRBV12-3 or TRBV12-4 and TRBJ2-1, with a weak D call TRBD1 (5 bases). This CDR3 region has 16 residues. Trimming took off 6 bases at V and 3 bases at J, with 18 bases between the two ends.